This is a list of T cell receptor beta chains from one sample in a study of shared clonotypes between healthy human individuals. The protocol was immunoSEQ multiplex PCR, while the TCRdb copy is restricted to in-frame clones and leaves out a portion. The sample lists over a million clones, about three quarters occurring once. The sequenced sample consisted of memory CD4+ T cells sorted from blood. The receptors here all came from a man aged 18 to 29 in good health. The CDR3 runs from the conserved cysteine through the conserved F or W. A D gene is named only where the DNA matches it firmly. Clone size is stated in some rows and not others, as once, few, many or a class when expanded.

TRBD2	once	TRBJ2-5	TRBV30	TGTGCCTGGAGCGCCGGGACTAGTCGAGTGAAGTACTTC	CAWSAGTSRVKYF
NA	NA	TRBJ2-7	TRBV11-2	TGTGCCAGCAGCTTAGAGTACGAGCAGTACTTC	CASSLEYEQYF
NA	NA	TRBJ2-7	TRBV5-6	TGTGCCAGCAGCAAACTGATTATACAGGGAGCCTCAGACTACGAGCAGTACTTC	CASSKLIIQGASDYEQYF
NA	NA	TRBJ2-7	TRBV18	TGTGCCAGCTCGGTCGGAGGGGGGTCCTACGAGCAGTACTTC	CASSVGGGSYEQYF
NA	NA	TRBJ2-3	TRBV7-9	TGTGCCAGCATCCCGGGGGTAGCCGGCACAGATACGCAGTATTTT	CASIPGVAGTDTQYF
NA	NA	TRBJ1-2	TRBV9	TGTGCCAGCAGCGTAGGAGGTATTAGGGGGAGAGCTAACTATGGCTACACCTTC	CASSVGGIRGRANYGYTF
NA	NA	TRBJ1-3	TRBV5-1	TGCGCCAGCAGCCCGTCAGGGAGCGCTGGAAACACCATATATTTT	CASSPSGSAGNTIYF
NA	NA	TRBJ2-7	TRBV25-1	TGTGCTAGCAGTGATTCTGGGAAACACTACGAGCAGTACTTC	CASSDSGKHYEQYF
TRBD1	NA	TRBJ2-7	TRBV10-3	TGTGCCATCAGTGAGCGGGGACAGGGGGACGAGCAGTACTTC	CAISERGQGDEQYF
NA	few	TRBJ1-5	TRBV5-6	TGTGCCAGCAGCTTGGGGAACAATCAGCCCCAGCATTTT	CASSLGNNQPQHF
TRBD2	once	TRBJ2-2	TRBV5-4	TGTGCCAGCAGCAGGGGACTAGCGACGAACACCGGGGAGCTGTTTTTT	CASSRGLATNTGELFF
TRBD1	NA	TRBJ2-6	TRBV10-2	TGCGCCAGCAGGGGGACAGCCACCTCTGGGGCCAACGTCCTGACTTTC	CASRGTATSGANVLTF
NA	few	TRBJ1-1	TRBV2	TGTGCCAGCAGTATAATACCCACTGAAGCTTTCTTT	CASSIIPTEAFF
NA	NA	TRBJ1-2	TRBV10-1	TGCGCCAGCAGTTTGACGGCCAACTATGGCTACACCTTC	CASSLTANYGYTF
NA	once	TRBJ2-2	TRBV4-1	TGCGCCAGCAGCCAAGATTTAGCCAGGTCGAACACCGGGGAGCTGTTTTTT	CASSQDLARSNTGELFF
TRBD2	NA	TRBJ2-3	TRBV19	TGTGCCAGTAGTATGGCGGGAGGGATCACAGATACGCAGTATTTT	CASSMAGGITDTQYF
NA	NA	TRBJ1-6	TRBV2	TGTGCCAGCAGACGATCCGCGGGCGCGAATTCACCCCTCCACTTT	CASRRSAGANSPLHF
TRBD1	few	TRBJ2-6	TRBV28	TGTGCCAGCAGTAGAGACAGGGGGTTTTCTCCTGGGGCCAACGTCCTGACTTTC	CASSRDRGFSPGANVLTF
NA	NA	TRBJ1-2	TRBV19	TGTGCCAGTAGTACCCATTCGGGGGGCGCCGGCTATGGCTACACCTTC	CASSTHSGGAGYGYTF
TRBD2	NA	TRBJ2-3	TRBV4-1	TGCGCCAGCAGCCAAGCCCCGGGGTGGACTAGCGGGGGGGCGGATACGCAGTATTTT	CASSQAPGWTSGGADTQYF
NA	NA	TRBJ2-3	TRBV7-3	TGTGCCAGCAGCTTTGGGCAGGGGAACACAGATACGCAGTATTTT	CASSFGQGNTDTQYF
NA	many	TRBJ1-5	TRBV10-3	TGTGCCATCAGTTCAGGTCTGGAAGGCAATCAGCCCCAGCATTTT	CAISSGLEGNQPQHF
NA	once	TRBJ1-2	TRBV19	TGTGCCAGTAGCGCCACTCAGGGCTACACCTTC	CASSATQGYTF
NA	NA	TRBJ2-7	TRBV5-1	TGCGCCAGCAGCCCGGGAAGCACCTACGAGCAGTACTTC	CASSPGSTYEQYF
TRBD2	NA	TRBJ2-2	TRBV7-2	TGTGCCAGCAGCCGGGAGGGGTCCGGGGAGCTGTTTTTT	CASSREGSGELFF
TRBD2	few	TRBJ2-1	TRBV6-1	TGTGCCAGCTCCGGGGGGCTAGCGGGGAGTGAGCAGTTCTTC	CASSGGLAGSEQFF
TRBD2	many	TRBJ2-1	TRBV7-8	TGTGCCAGCAGCTTGGGCGGGGGCTCCTACAATGAGCAGTTCTTC	CASSLGGGSYNEQFF
NA	few	TRBJ1-1	TRBV5-5	TGTGCCAGCAGCTTGAATGGGGACACTGAAGCTTTCTTT	CASSLNGDTEAFF
NA	NA	TRBJ2-2	TRBV5-4	TGTGCCAGCAGCGTCGGGACTGTTACCGGGGAGCTGTTTTTT	CASSVGTVTGELFF
NA	NA	TRBJ2-3	TRBV5-4	TGTGCCAGCAGCTCCAACGTAGATACGCAGTATTTT	CASSSNVDTQYF
NA	NA	TRBJ2-5	TRBV7-2	TGTGCCAGCAGCGTCGGGCAGGGAGAGACCCAGTACTTC	CASSVGQGETQYF
TRBD1	NA	TRBJ1-2	TRBV7-3	TGTGCCAGCAGCGCCGGGACAGGCGATCGTGGCTACACCTTC	CASSAGTGDRGYTF
TRBD1	NA	TRBJ1-3	TRBV5-1	TGCGCCAGCAGCTTGACAGGGGACGGAAACACCATATATTTT	CASSLTGDGNTIYF
NA	once	TRBJ1-6	TRBV7-6	TGTGCCAGCAGCTCCCAGACAGACAACTCACCCCTCCACTTT	CASSSQTDNSPLHF
NA	NA	TRBJ2-2	TRBV5-4	TGTGCCAGCAGCTTGCATACTGGGGTGGGCACCGGGGAGCTGTTTTTT	CASSLHTGVGTGELFF
NA	NA	TRBJ1-5	TRBV5-1	TGCGCCAGCAGCTCATGGACAGTCATGGCCCATCGCAATCAGCCCCAGCATTTT	CASSSWTVMAHRNQPQHF
NA	NA	TRBJ2-3	TRBV14	TGTGCCAGCAGCCAATTCACAGATACGCAGTATTTT	CASSQFTDTQYF
NA	NA	TRBJ2-5	TRBV2	TGTGCCAGCAGTGAGGTGCGCGAAGAGACCCAGTACTTC	CASSEVREETQYF
NA	NA	TRBJ2-5	TRBV5-1	TGCGCCAGCAGCTTGGGCGGGATAGATCAAGAGACCCAGTACTTC	CASSLGGIDQETQYF
TRBD1	NA	TRBJ1-6	TRBV25-1	TGTGCCAGCAGAAGACAGGGGGGGAATAATTCACCCCTCCACTTT	CASRRQGGNNSPLHF
NA	few	TRBJ1-2	TRBV9	TGTGCCAGCAGCGTAGATCTGGGGACCTATGGCTACACCTTC	CASSVDLGTYGYTF